This TCR beta chain was sequenced in a study of STAT5B mutations in CD4+ large granular lymphocyte leukemia (dated by TCRdb to between 2021 and 2022). Notes on the research overall: Among the healthy controls, the CDR3 'QG' motif was associated with a particular HLA allele. The purity of purified fractions was confirmed by flow cytometry on FACSCanto II or FACSVerse to exceed 95% among lymphocytes. TCRbeta repertoires of CD4+ T-cell large granular lymphocyte leukemia patients were compared with those of healthy blood donors. The full study reports these points: Compared with healthy CD4+ repertoires, CD4-sorted patient repertoires appeared more clonal, and this difference remained even after the putative leukemic clones were removed. The data were not HLA-matched, and the higher clonality in CD4+ T-LGLL than in CD8+ T-LGLL could be due to the relatively small sample size. Enrichment of TRBV06-family usage was observed among the top patient clones (8/27) relative to healthy controls (2/35). Main leukemic clonotypes were private to each patient, although under 30% appeared at low frequency in other patients' non-leukemic repertoires.

Buffy coats from some 36 blood donors, supplied by the Finnish Red Cross blood service, were used as healthy controls. All TCR-sequenced material derived from peripheral blood: patient blood samples and healthy donor buffy coats. Ficoll-Hypaque gradient centrifugation was used to isolate peripheral blood mononuclear cells. CD4+ cells were magnetically purified from the buffy coats of healthy controls. Genomic DNA was extracted with the Gentra Puregene Cell and Tissue kit and quantified on a Qubit 2.0 fluorometer. The germline V gene encodes CDR1 SGHRS and CDR2 YFSETQ. CDR3 length: 17 amino acids, cysteine to phenylalanine. The entry retains the CDR3 DNA only, 51 bases that are in frame from base 1. Trimming accounts for 3 bases at V and 5 bases at J, while the number of junction bases matched to no gene is 8. TCRbeta rearrangements were sequenced from genomic DNA using the immunoSEQ assay at survey resolution. As for the authors' bioinformatics: In the TCR sequencing data, the smallest productive clonotype frequency that could be detected was 2.59 x 10-5. Only productive TCRbeta rearrangements, meaning sequences that were complete and in-frame, were kept for the analyses. Sample clonality was computed as Simpson clonality in the immunoSEQ Analyzer version 3.0. Clones were grouped by frequency into very rare, small, medium, large (1-20%) or hyperexpanded (>20%) categories. Generation probabilities were estimated with OLGA 1.2.3, V-gene circos plots were made with VDJtools, specificities were searched in VDJdb, and CDR3 motifs were identified with GLIPH. TCRdb limited this immuneACCESS table to in-frame rearrangements with V and J called. A share of clones is missing; checked studies link under half to unresolved V genes, and the rest is unexplained. V and J calls plus clone size are reproduced from that table; the DNA served to infer D and trimming. Recorded for this sample are some 30,000 clones; about 76% of them occurred a single time. The ten most abundant clones make up more than 0.85% of the sample.

In the case of this clone: Its binding antigen is unknown. No clone much larger than this one lies a single base away; base qualities are absent.

The sequence was collected from a human donor in good health. The chain uses TRBV5-1 and TRBJ2-3, and 14 junctional nucleotides match TRBD2. Sequencing was done on a sample of CD4+ T cells from blood buffy coats. CDR3 protein: CASSYGTSGRVGDTQYF. The nucleotides read TGCGCCAGCAGCTACGGGACTAGCGGGAGAGTCGGAGATACGCAGTATTTT. Here the CDR3 is joined to the reference TRBV5-1 and TRBJ2-3 genes, and the full variable domain is: KAGVTQTPRYLIKTRGQQVTLSCSPISGHRSVSWYQQTPGQGLQFLFEYFSETQRNKGNFPGRFSGRQFSNSRSEMNVSTLELGDSALYLCASSYGTSGRVGDTQYFGPGTRLTVL.